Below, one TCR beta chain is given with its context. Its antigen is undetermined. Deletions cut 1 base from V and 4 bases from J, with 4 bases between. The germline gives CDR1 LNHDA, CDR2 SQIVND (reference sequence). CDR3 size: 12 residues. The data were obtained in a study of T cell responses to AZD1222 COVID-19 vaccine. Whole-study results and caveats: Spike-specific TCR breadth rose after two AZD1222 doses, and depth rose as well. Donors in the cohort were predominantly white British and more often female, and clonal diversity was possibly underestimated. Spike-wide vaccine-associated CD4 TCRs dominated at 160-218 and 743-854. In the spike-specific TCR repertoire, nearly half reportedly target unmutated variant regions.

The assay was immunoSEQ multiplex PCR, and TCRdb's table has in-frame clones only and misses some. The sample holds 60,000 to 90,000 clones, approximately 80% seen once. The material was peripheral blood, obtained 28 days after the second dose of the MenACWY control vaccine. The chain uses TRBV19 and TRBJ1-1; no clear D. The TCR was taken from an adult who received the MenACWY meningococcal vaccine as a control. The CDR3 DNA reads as TGTGCCAGTAGTATAGGGGCCACTGAAGCTTTCTTT. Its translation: CASSIGATEAFF.